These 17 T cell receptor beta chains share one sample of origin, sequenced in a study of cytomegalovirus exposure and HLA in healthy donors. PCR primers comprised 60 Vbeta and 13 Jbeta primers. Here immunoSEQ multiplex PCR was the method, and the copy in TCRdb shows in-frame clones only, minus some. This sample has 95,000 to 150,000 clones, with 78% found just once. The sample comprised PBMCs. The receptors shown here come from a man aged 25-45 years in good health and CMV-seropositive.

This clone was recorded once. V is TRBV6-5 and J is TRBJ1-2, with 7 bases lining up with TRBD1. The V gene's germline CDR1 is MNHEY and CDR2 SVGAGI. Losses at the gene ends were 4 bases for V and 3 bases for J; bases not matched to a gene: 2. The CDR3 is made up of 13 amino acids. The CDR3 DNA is TGTGCCAGCAGTTTACAGGGGTACTATGGCTACACCTTC. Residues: CASSLQGYYGYTF.

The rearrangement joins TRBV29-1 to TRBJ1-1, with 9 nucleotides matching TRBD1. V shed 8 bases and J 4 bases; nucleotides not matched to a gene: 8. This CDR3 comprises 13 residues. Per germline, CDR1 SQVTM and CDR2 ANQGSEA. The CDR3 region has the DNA TGCAGCACCGGACAGGGGTACGGCACTGAAGCTTTCTTT. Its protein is CSTGQGYGTEAFF.

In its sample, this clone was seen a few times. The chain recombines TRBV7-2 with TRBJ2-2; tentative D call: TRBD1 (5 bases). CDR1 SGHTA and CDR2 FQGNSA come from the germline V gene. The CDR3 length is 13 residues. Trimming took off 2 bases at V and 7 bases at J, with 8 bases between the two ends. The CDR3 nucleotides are TGTGCCAGCAGCTTACCAGGGATCGGGGAGCTGTTTTTT. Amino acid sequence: CASSLPGIGELFF. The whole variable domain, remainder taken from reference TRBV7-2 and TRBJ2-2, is GAGVSQSPSNKVTEKGKDVELRCDPISGHTALYWYRQSLGQGLEFLIYFQGNSAPDKSGLPSDRFSAERTGGSVSTLTIQRTQQEDSAVYLCASSLPGIGELFFGEGSRLTVL.

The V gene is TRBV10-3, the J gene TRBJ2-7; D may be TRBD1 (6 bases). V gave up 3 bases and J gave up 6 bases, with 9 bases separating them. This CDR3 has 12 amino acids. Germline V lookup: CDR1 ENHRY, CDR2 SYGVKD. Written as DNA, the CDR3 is TGTGCCATCAGTGACTCAGGGGTCGAGCAGTACTTC. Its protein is CAISDSGVEQYF.

The CDR3 loop reads CASSPRSRAYGYTF. The CDR3 region has the DNA TGTGCCAGCAGCCCCCGGTCGAGGGCCTATGGCTACACCTTC. This sequence joins TRBV7-2 and TRBJ1-2; D call uncertain. The CDR3 spans 14 residues. Germline V gene sequence: CDR1 SGHTA, CDR2 FQGNSA. V lost 5 bases and J 4 bases, leaving 14 bases between the germline ends.

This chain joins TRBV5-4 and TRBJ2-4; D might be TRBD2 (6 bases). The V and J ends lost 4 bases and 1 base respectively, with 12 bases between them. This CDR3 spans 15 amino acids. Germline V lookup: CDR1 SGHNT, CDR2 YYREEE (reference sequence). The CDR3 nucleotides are TGTGCCAGCAGCGAAACGGGAGCGGCCAAAAACATTCAGTACTTC. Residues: CASSETGAAKNIQYF.

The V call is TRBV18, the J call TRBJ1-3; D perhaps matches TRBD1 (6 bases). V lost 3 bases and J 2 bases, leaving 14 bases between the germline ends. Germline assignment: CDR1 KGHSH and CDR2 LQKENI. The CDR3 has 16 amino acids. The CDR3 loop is CASSPGTQGPGNTIYF. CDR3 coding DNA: TGTGCCAGCTCACCTGGGACACAGGGCCCTGGAAACACCATATATTTT. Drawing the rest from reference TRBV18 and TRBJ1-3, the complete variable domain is NAGVMQNPRHLVRRRGQEARLRCSPMKGHSHVYWYRQLPEEGLKFMVYLQKENIIDESGMPKERFSAEFPKEGPSILRIQQVVRGDSAAYFCASSPGTQGPGNTIYFGEGSWLTVV.

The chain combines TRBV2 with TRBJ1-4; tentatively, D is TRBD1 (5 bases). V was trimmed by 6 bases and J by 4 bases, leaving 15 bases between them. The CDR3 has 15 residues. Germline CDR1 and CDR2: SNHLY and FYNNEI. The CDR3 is CASRSQGTINEKLFF. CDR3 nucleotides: TGTGCCAGCAGGTCCCAGGGAACGATTAATGAAAAACTGTTTTTT.

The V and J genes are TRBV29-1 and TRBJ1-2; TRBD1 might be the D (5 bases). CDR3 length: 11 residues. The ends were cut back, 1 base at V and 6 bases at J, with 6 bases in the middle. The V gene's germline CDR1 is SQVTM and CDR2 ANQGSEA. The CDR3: CSVEAGNGYTF. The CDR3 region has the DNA TGCAGCGTTGAAGCAGGGAATGGCTACACCTTC.

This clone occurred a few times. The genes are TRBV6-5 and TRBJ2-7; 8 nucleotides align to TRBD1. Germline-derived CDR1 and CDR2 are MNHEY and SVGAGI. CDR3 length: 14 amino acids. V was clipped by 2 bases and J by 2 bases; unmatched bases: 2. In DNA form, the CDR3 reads TGTGCCAGCAGTTACGCGACAGGGGCCTACGAGCAGTACTTC. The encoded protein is CASSYATGAYEQYF.

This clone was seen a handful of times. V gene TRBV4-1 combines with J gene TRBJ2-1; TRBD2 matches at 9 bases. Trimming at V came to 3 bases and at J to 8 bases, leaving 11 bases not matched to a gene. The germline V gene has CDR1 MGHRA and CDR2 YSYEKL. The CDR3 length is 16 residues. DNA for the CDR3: TGCGCCAGCAGCCAGGCGGCGGGAGGGCAGGCACATGAGCAGTTCTTC. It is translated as CASSQAAGGQAHEQFF.

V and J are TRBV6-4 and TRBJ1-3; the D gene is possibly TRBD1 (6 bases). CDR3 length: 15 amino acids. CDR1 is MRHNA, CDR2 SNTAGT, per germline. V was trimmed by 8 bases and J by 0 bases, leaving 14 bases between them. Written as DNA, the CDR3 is TGTGCCAGCCCTGAGGGACACAACTCTGGAAACACCATATATTTT. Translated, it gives CASPEGHNSGNTIYF.

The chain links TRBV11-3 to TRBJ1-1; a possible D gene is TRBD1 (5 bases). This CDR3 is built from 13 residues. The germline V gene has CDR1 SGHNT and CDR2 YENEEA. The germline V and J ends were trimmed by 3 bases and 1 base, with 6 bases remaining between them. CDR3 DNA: TGTGCCAGCAGCTTCAGGGCGAACACTGAAGCTTTCTTT. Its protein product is CASSFRANTEAFF.

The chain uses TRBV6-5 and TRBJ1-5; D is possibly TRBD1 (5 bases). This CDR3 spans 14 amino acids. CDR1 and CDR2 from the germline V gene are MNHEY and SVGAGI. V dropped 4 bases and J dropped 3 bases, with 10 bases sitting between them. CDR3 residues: CASSLGRDNQPQHF. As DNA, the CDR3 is TGTGCCAGCAGTTTGGGGCGTGACAATCAGCCCCAGCATTTT.

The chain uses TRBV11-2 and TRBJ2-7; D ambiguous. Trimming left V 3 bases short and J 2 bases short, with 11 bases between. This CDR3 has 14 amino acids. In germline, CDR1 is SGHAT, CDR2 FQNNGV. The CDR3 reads CASSLDTGTYEQYF. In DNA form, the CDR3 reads TGTGCCAGCAGCTTGGATACGGGTACCTACGAGCAGTACTTC.

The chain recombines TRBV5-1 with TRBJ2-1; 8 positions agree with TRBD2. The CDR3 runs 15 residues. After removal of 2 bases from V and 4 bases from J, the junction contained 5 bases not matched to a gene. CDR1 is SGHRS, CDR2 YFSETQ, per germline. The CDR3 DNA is TGCGCCAGCAGCTTAAGCGGGAGCTCATACAATGAGCAGTTCTTC. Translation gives CASSLSGSSYNEQFF.

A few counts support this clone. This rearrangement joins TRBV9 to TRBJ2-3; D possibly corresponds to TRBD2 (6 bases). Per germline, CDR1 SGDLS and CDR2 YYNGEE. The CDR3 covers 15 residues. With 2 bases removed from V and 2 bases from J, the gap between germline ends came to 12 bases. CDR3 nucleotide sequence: TGTGCCAGCAGCGTCTCTAGCGCCTACACAGATACGCAGTATTTT. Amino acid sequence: CASSVSSAYTDTQYF.